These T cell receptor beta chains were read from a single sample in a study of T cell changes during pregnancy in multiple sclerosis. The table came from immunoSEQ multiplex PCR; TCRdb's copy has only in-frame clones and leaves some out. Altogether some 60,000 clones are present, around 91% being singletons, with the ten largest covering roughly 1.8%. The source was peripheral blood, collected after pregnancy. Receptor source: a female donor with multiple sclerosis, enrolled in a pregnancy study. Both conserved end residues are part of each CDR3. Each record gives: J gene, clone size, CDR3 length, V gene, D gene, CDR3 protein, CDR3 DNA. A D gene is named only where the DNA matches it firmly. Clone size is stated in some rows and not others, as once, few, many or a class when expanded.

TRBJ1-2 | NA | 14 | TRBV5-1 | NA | CASSPRALNYGYTF | TGCGCCAGCAGCCCCAGGGCCCTTAACTATGGCTACACCTTC
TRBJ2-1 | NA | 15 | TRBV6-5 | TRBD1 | CASSTAGTGFHEQFF | TGTGCCAGCAGTACAGCCGGGACAGGGTTTCATGAGCAGTTCTTC
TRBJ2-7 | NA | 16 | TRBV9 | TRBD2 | CASSVGGGESSYEQYF | TGTGCCAGCAGCGTAGGGGGGGGAGAGAGCTCCTACGAGCAGTACTTC
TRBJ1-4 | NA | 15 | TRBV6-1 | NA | CASSEKQAREGKLFF | TGTGCCAGCAGTGAAAAACAGGCTAGGGAAGGAAAACTGTTTTTT
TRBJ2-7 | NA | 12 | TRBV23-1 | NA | CANRHASYEQYF | TGCGCCAACCGACATGCCTCCTACGAGCAGTACTTC
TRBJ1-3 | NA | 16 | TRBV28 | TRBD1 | CASRDSGQHLGNTIYF | TGTGCCAGCAGGGACTCGGGACAGCATTTGGGAAACACCATATATTTT
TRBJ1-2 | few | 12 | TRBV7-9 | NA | CASSSYRVGYTF | TGTGCCAGCAGCTCGTACAGGGTCGGCTACACCTTC
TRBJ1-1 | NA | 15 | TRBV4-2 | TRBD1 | CASSRDSRSNTEAFF | TGTGCCAGCAGCCGGGACAGCCGATCGAACACTGAAGCTTTCTTT
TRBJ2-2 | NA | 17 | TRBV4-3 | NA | CASSRSDSPLGTGELFF | TGCGCCAGCAGCCGTTCGGACAGCCCCCTGGGGACCGGGGAGCTGTTTTTT
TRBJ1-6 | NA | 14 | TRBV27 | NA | CASSITGQGSPLHF | TGTGCCAGCAGCATAACAGGGCAGGGGTCACCCCTCCACTTT
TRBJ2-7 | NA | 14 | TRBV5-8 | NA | CASSLNQGRGEQYF | TGTGCCAGCAGCTTGAATCAGGGCAGGGGCGAGCAGTACTTC
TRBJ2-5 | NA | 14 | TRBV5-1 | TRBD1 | CASAPTGGQETQYF | TGCGCCAGCGCACCGACAGGGGGACAAGAGACCCAGTACTTC
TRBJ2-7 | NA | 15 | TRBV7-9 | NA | CASSLARDGSYEQYF | TGTGCCAGCAGCTTAGCGCGGGACGGCTCCTACGAGCAGTACTTC
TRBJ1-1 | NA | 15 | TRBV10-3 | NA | CAISEQGQGNTEAFF | TGTGCCATCAGTGAGCAGGGACAAGGAAACACTGAAGCTTTCTTT
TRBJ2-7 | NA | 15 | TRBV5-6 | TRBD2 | CASSRPSGVVYEQYF | TGTGCCAGCAGCCGACCTAGCGGGGTAGTCTACGAGCAGTACTTC
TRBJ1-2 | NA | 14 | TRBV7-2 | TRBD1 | CASSRTGTGGDYTF | TGTGCCAGCAGCCGCACCGGGACAGGGGGTGACTACACCTTC
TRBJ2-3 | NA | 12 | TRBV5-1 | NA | CASSSRADTQYF | TGCGCCAGCAGTTCTCGGGCAGATACGCAGTATTTT
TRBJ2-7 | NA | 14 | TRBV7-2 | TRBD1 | CASSSSSGGYEQYF | TGTGCCAGCAGCTCAAGCTCAGGGGGCTACGAGCAGTACTTC
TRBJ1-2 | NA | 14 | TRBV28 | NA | CASQYPGANYGYTF | TGTGCCAGCCAGTACCCAGGGGCGAACTATGGCTACACCTTC
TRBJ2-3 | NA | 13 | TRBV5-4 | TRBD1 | CASSAQGADTQYF | TGTGCCAGCAGCGCACAGGGGGCAGATACGCAGTATTTT
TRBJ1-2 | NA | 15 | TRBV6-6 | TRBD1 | CASSTGDRATYGYTF | TGTGCCAGCAGTACTGGGGACAGGGCGACGTATGGCTACACCTTC
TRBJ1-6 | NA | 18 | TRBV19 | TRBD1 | CASTSKGQGSSYNSPLHF | TGTGCCAGTACCTCAAAAGGACAGGGTAGCTCCTATAATTCACCCCTCCACTTT
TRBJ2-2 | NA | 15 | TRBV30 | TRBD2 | CAWKVSGGDTGELFF | TGTGCCTGGAAAGTTAGCGGGGGGGACACCGGGGAGCTGTTTTTT
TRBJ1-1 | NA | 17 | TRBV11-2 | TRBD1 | CASSLLWTGSMNTEAFF | TGTGCCAGCAGCTTATTATGGACAGGGAGCATGAACACTGAAGCTTTCTTT
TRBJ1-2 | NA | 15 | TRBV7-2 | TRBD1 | CASSPQGGRSYGYTF | TGTGCCAGCAGTCCTCAGGGGGGCAGGTCTTATGGCTACACCTTC
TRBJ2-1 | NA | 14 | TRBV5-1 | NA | CASCPASSYNEQFF | TGCGCCAGCTGCCCCGCCAGCTCCTACAATGAGCAGTTCTTC
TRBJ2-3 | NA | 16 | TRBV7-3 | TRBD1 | CASSSFGQGDTDTQYF | TGTGCCAGCAGCTCTTTCGGACAGGGAGACACAGATACGCAGTATTTT
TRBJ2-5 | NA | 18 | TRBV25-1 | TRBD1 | CASSEFGATGGSQETQYF | TGTGCCAGCAGTGAATTTGGCGCTACAGGGGGGAGCCAAGAGACCCAGTACTTC
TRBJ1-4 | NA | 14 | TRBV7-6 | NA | CASSITGRNEKLFF | TGTGCCAGCAGCATAACAGGGAGAAACGAAAAACTGTTTTTT
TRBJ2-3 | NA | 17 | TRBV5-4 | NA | CASSPRPGLETPDTQYF | TGTGCCAGCAGCCCTCGCCCAGGACTTGAAACCCCAGATACGCAGTATTTT
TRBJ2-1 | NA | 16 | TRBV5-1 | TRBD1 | CASSPTGDRGNNEQFF | TGCGCCAGCAGCCCCACGGGGGACAGGGGAAACAATGAGCAGTTCTTC
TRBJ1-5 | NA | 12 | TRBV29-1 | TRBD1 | CSARTGDQPQHF | TGCAGCGCAAGGACAGGGGACCAGCCCCAGCATTTT
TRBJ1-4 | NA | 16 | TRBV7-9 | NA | CASSQPTAATNEKLFF | TGTGCCAGCAGCCAGCCGACGGCGGCAACTAATGAAAAACTGTTTTTT
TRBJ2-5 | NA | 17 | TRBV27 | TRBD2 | CASIGSPGGLVAETQYF | TGTGCCAGCATCGGGTCGCCCGGGGGACTAGTGGCTGAGACCCAGTACTTC
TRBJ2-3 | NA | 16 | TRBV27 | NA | CASSLNPLGATDTQYF | TGTGCCAGCAGTTTGAATCCCTTGGGGGCCACAGATACGCAGTATTTT
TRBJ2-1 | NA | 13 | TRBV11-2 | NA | CASSVGGYNEQFF | TGTGCCAGCAGCGTAGGAGGTTACAATGAGCAGTTCTTC
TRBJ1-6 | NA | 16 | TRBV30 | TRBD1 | CAWSGTASSYNSPLHF | TGTGCCTGGAGCGGGACAGCGAGCTCCTATAATTCACCCCTCCACTTT
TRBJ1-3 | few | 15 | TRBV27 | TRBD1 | CASSLSTGQGNTIYF | TGTGCCAGCAGCCTCTCGACAGGGCAGGGAAACACCATATATTTT
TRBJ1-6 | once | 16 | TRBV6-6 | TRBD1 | CASRLLQGTDNSPLHF | TGTGCCAGCAGACTCCTGCAGGGGACAGATAATTCACCCCTCCACTTT
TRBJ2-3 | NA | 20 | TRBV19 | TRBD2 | CASSPWPRGLAGSSTDTQYF | TGTGCCAGTAGTCCCTGGCCCCGTGGGCTAGCGGGGAGTTCCACAGATACGCAGTATTTT
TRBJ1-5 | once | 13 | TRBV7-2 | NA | CASSINFGQPQHF | TGTGCCAGCAGCATAAATTTCGGTCAGCCCCAGCATTTT